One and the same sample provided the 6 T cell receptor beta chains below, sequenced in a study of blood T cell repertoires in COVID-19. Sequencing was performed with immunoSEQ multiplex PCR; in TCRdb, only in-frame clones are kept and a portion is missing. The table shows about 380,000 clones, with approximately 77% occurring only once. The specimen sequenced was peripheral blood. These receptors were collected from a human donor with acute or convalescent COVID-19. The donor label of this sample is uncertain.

The CDR3 is CASSLAGLTEAFF. The CDR3 DNA sequence: TGTGCCAGCAGTTTGGCAGGGCTCACTGAAGCTTTCTTT. The chain has TRBV27 and TRBJ1-1, with D possibly TRBD1 on 5 matching bases. The CDR3 spans 13 residues. Germline V lookup: CDR1 MNHEY, CDR2 SMNVEV (reference sequence). Trimming cost V 3 bases and J 4 bases, with 9 bases left between them.

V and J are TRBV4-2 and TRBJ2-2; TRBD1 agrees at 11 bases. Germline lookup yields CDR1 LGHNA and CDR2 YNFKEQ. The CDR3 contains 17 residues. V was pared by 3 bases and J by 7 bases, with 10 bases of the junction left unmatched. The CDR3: CASSHPGQGALGGELFF. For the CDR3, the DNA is TGTGCCAGCAGCCATCCCGGACAGGGGGCGTTAGGCGGGGAGCTGTTTTTT.

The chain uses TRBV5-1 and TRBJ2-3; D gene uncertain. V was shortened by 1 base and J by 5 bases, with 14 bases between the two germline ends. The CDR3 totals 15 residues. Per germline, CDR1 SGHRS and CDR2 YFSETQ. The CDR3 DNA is TGCGCCAGCAGCTTGCTCGGTGATTCGGGAGATACGCAGTATTTT. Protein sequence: CASSLLGDSGDTQYF.

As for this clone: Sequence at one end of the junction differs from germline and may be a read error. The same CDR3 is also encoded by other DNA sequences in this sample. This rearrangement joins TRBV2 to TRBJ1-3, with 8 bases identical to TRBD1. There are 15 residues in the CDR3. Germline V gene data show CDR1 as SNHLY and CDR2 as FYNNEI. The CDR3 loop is CASSEDRGSGNTIYF. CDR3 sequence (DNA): TGTGCCAGCAGCGAAGACAGGGGCTCTGGAAACACCATATATTTT.

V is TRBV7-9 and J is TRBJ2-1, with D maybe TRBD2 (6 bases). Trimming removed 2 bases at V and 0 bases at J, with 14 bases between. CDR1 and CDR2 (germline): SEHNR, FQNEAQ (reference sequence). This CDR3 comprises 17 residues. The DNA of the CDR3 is TGTGCCAGCAGCTTAACGGGGGTCACCGGCTCCTACAATGAGCAGTTCTTC. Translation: CASSLTGVTGSYNEQFF.

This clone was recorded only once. The chain's CDR3 is CASSLGGGQGTAGAFF. CDR3 sequence (DNA): TGCGCCAGCAGCTTGGGGGGGGGACAGGGGACGGCCGGGGCTTTCTTT. The rearrangement joins TRBV5-1 to TRBJ1-1; 10 positions match TRBD1. Trimming removed 0 bases from V and 11 bases from J; junction bases left unmatched: 13. The CDR3 is 16 residues long. Germline CDR1 is SGHRS and CDR2 is YFSETQ.